These 32 T cell receptor beta chains were sequenced from one sample in a study of graft-versus-host responses after intestinal transplantation. The data were produced by immunoSEQ multiplex PCR, yet TCRdb's version contains in-frame clones alone and is incomplete. The top ten clones hold approximately 1% of a sample with tens of thousands of clones, just under 95% of them seen once. These receptors lack a known antigen. This material consisted of unstimulated CD8+ T cells sorted from spleen or lymph node cells, taken before transplant. These receptor sequences come from a human donor who was the organ donor for an intestinal transplant.

The chain joins TRBV27 to TRBJ2-7; D possibly corresponds to TRBD1 (7 bases). Germline CDR1 MNHEY, CDR2 SMNVEV (reference sequence). The CDR3 is 16 residues long. V lost 2 bases and J 2 bases, leaving 16 bases between the germline ends. CDR3 sequence (DNA): TGTGCCAGCAGTTTAACCGGGGGCAGGGGGACCTACGAGCAGTACTTC. It specifies CASSLTGGRGTYEQYF.

The gene calls are TRBV9 and TRBJ2-1; TRBD1 might be the D (7 bases). Trimming removed 0 bases from V and 12 bases from J, with 22 bases in between. Germline lookup yields CDR1 SGDLS and CDR2 YYNGEE. CDR3 size: 16 residues. As DNA, the CDR3 is TGTGCCAGCAGCGTAGGATCCGCCGGGAACCAGGGGGGGCAGTTCTTC. This encodes CASSVGSAGNQGGQFF.

The V call is TRBV5-1, the J call TRBJ1-1; TRBD1 aligns across 8 bases. The CDR3 is 17 amino acids. Trimming took 3 bases from V and 3 from J; bases not matched to a gene: 13. Germline-derived CDR1 and CDR2 are SGHRS and YFSETQ. The CDR3 spells CASSSSSATGGDTEAFF. The CDR3, as DNA: TGCGCCAGCAGCTCATCATCGGCCACAGGGGGGGACACTGAAGCTTTCTTT.

The chain uses TRBV4-1 and TRBJ1-5; the D is unclear. V lost 1 base and J lost 6, with 7 bases in between. CDR3 size: 13 residues. Germline V gene lookup returns CDR1 MGHRA and CDR2 YSYEKL. CDR3 sequence reads: CASSQVEGQPQHF. In DNA form, the CDR3 reads TGCGCCAGCAGCCAAGTAGAGGGTCAGCCCCAGCATTTT.

The chain employs TRBV9 and TRBJ2-3, with a weak D call TRBD2 (6 bases). The ends were cut back, 0 bases at V and 3 bases at J, with 14 bases in the middle. The CDR3 consists of 16 residues. CDR1 and CDR2 (germline): SGDLS, YYNGEE. The CDR3 here is CASSVVASVGTDTQYF. The CDR3 region has the DNA TGTGCCAGCAGCGTAGTGGCTAGCGTGGGAACAGATACGCAGTATTTT.

The chain employs TRBV2 and TRBJ2-1; 7 bases map to TRBD2. Germline V gives CDR1 SNHLY, CDR2 FYNNEI. The CDR3 length is 16 residues. The V and J ends lost 5 bases and 5 bases, in that order; junction bases with no gene match: 12. For the CDR3, the DNA is TGTGCCAGCAGTCCAACGCCTAGCGGTGATAACAATGAGCAGTTCTTC. This sequence encodes CASSPTPSGDNNEQFF.

CDR3 region: CASSLEGTSTDTQYF. The CDR3 bases are TGTGCCAGCAGCTTAGAAGGGACTAGCACAGATACGCAGTATTTT. The chain recombines TRBV11-3 with TRBJ2-3; tentative D call: TRBD2 (6 bases). The germline gives CDR1 SGHNT, CDR2 YENEEA. The V end lost 0 bases, the J end lost 0 bases, and 7 bases lay between the germline ends. This CDR3 spans 15 amino acids. Full variable domain (rest looked up from reference TRBV11-3 and TRBJ2-3): EAGVVQSPRYKIIEKKQPVAFWCNPISGHNTLYWYLQNLGQGPELLIRYENEEAVDDSQLPKDRFSAERLKGVDSTLKIQPAELGDSAVYLCASSLEGTSTDTQYFGPGTRLTVL.

This clone was found once. V gene TRBV9 combines with J gene TRBJ2-5; D is uncertain. V was shortened by 0 bases and J by 5 bases, with 8 bases between the two germline ends. Germline V gene sequence: CDR1 SGDLS, CDR2 YYNGEE. The length of the CDR3 is 13 residues. CDR3 DNA: TGTGCCAGCAGCGTAGAGCCCCGGGAGACCCAGTACTTC. It translates to CASSVEPRETQYF.

This sequence joins TRBV9 and TRBJ2-7, with a possible D match to TRBD2 (6 bases). The length of the CDR3 is 14 residues. V shed 3 bases and J shed 6 bases, with 16 bases lying between them. The germline gives CDR1 SGDLS, CDR2 YYNGEE. DNA for the CDR3: TGTGCCAGCAGCGCGGGGGACGACGGCGGCGAGCAGTACTTC. This translates into CASSAGDDGGEQYF.

Regarding this clone: The germline gene is not matched at one end of the junction; a read error may be the cause. CDR3 amino acids: CVSSLGDNYGYTF. CDR3 DNA sequence: TGTGTCAGCAGTTTGGGAGATAACTATGGCTACACCTTC. The V gene is TRBV6-5, the J gene TRBJ1-2; D gene uncertain. This CDR3 has 13 amino acids. Germline V gene data show CDR1 as MNHEY and CDR2 as SVGAGI.

V usage is TRBV5-6 and J usage is TRBJ1-4; D gene unclear. V lost 2 bases to trimming and J lost 7 bases, with 12 bases between them. Looked up from germline, CDR1 is SGHDT and CDR2 is YYEEEE. CDR3 length: 14 residues. The DNA of the CDR3 is TGTGCCAGCAGCTTTACGATAGGGAGTGAAAAACTGTTTTTT. The encoded protein is CASSFTIGSEKLFF.

The genes are TRBV27 and TRBJ2-3; maybe TRBD2 (6 bases). The V gene lost 5 bases and the J gene lost 1 base, with 13 bases spanning the gap. This CDR3 comprises 15 residues. CDR1 MNHEY and CDR2 SMNVEV come from the germline V gene (reference sequence). Written as DNA, the CDR3 is TGTGCCAGCAGTCATCTGTCGGGGGGCACAGATACGCAGTATTTT. Protein product: CASSHLSGGTDTQYF.

V gene TRBV4-1 combines with J gene TRBJ1-6; 7 bases line up with TRBD1. The CDR3 runs to 19 residues. V shed 4 bases, J shed 1 base, and the junction held 13 bases outside the gene matches. Germline V gene lookup returns CDR1 MGHRA and CDR2 YSYEKL. CDR3 DNA sequence: TGCGCCAGCAGCCCCCACAGGGGACTTCTAGGGTCCTATAATTCACCCCTCCACTTT. It encodes CASSPHRGLLGSYNSPLHF.

Comments on this clone: One end of the junction does not line up with germline, which may come from a read error. The genes are TRBV6-4 and TRBJ2-3; a weak D match, TRBD2 (6 bases). The germline V gene encodes CDR1 MRHNA and CDR2 SNTAGT. The CDR3 totals 15 residues. The CDR3 here is CASSDGAGSTGTQYF. The CDR3 nucleotides read TGTGCCAGCAGTGACGGCGCGGGAAGCACAGGTACGCAGTATTTT.

This clone was seen only once. This chain links TRBV27 with TRBJ2-1, with D possibly matching TRBD2 (6 bases). V was clipped by 3 bases and J by 9 bases, with 6 bases between them. Per the germline V gene, CDR1 is MNHEY and CDR2 is SMNVEV (reference sequence). The CDR3 extends over 11 amino acids. For the CDR3, the DNA is TGTGCCAGCAGTTTCGGGAGTGAGCAGTTCTTC. It encodes CASSFGSEQFF.

The chain couples TRBV2 to TRBJ2-2, with 10 bases identical to TRBD2. In germline, CDR1 is SNHLY, CDR2 FYNNEI. The CDR3 covers 18 residues. V was pared by 4 bases and J by 6 bases, with 14 bases of the junction left unmatched. The CDR3 here is CASSAKTRASGGAGELFF. In nucleotides, the CDR3 is TGTGCCAGCAGTGCAAAGACTCGGGCTAGCGGGGGTGCCGGGGAGCTGTTTTTT.

V and J are TRBV13 and TRBJ2-7, with TRBD1 matching over 7 bases. CDR1 PRHDT and CDR2 FYEKMQ come from the germline V gene (reference sequence). The CDR3 runs 15 residues. Unmatched junction bases numbered 8, after V lost 3 bases and J lost 3 bases. CDR3 amino acids: CASSLFGTGVYEQYF. The CDR3 DNA reads TGTGCCAGCAGCTTGTTCGGCACAGGGGTCTACGAGCAGTACTTC.

This chain joins TRBV28 and TRBJ2-7, with 11 bases fitting TRBD1. Per the germline V gene, CDR1 is MDHEN and CDR2 is SYDVKM. The CDR3 has 14 residues. After removal of 8 bases from V and 1 base from J, the junction contained 4 bases not matched to a gene. The CDR3 DNA is TGTGCCAGCGAGGGGACAGGGGGATCCTACGAGCAGTACTTC. Protein sequence: CASEGTGGSYEQYF.

As concerns this clone: One end of the junction varies from germline; a read error may be responsible. CDR3 sequence (DNA): TGTGCCAGCAGCTTAAGGGGGCAGGGCGGAATGCACTTC. Translating it yields CASSLRGQGGMHF. The rearrangement joins TRBV11-3 to TRBJ2-5; TRBD1 matches 7 bases. The CDR3 spans 13 residues. CDR1 and CDR2 from the germline V gene are SGHNT and YENEEA.

The chain couples TRBV11-2 to TRBJ2-7, with a possible D match to TRBD2 (7 bases). Germline CDR1 is SGHAT and CDR2 is FQNNGV. The CDR3 runs 15 residues. Trimming shortened V by 5 bases and J by 0 bases, and 14 bases separated the two germline ends. In DNA, the CDR3 is TGTGCCAGCAGCGCTGGGGGGGCGTTCTCCTACGAGCAGTACTTC. It encodes CASSAGGAFSYEQYF.

The V gene is TRBV18, the J gene TRBJ2-5; TRBD2 matches at 12 bases. V was pared by 2 bases and J by 4 bases, with 2 bases of the junction left unmatched. Germline CDR1 is KGHSH and CDR2 is LQKENI. The CDR3 length is 15 residues. CDR3 residues: CASSPRLAGAETQYF. The CDR3 region has the DNA TGTGCCAGCTCACCAAGACTAGCGGGGGCAGAGACCCAGTACTTC.

The rearrangement links TRBV5-1 to TRBJ2-7, with D possibly TRBD1 on 5 matching bases. Germline CDR1 reads SGHRS; CDR2 reads YFSETQ. Trimming removed 7 bases from V and 5 bases from J, with 22 bases in between. This CDR3 contains 15 residues. CDR3 residues: CASAKNGGRVHEQYF. CDR3 in DNA: TGCGCCAGCGCCAAAAACGGCGGCAGGGTTCACGAGCAGTACTTC.

The V call is TRBV11-2, the J call TRBJ1-2, with D uncertain. Trimming shortened V by 5 bases and J by 5 bases, and 15 bases separated the two germline ends. Germline-derived CDR1 and CDR2 are SGHAT and FQNNGV. The CDR3 totals 14 residues. This CDR3 reads CASSPGPPPYGYTF. The CDR3 nucleotides read TGTGCCAGCAGCCCTGGGCCACCCCCTTATGGCTACACCTTC. Looking up the rest from reference TRBV11-2 and TRBJ1-2 gives the full variable domain: EAGVAQSPRYKIIEKRQSVAFWCNPISGHATLYWYQQILGQGPKLLIQFQNNGVVDDSQLPKDRFSAERLKGVDSTLKIQPAKLEDSAVYLCASSPGPPPYGYTFGSGTRLTVV.

This sequence joins TRBV28 and TRBJ2-3; TRBD2 agrees at 7 bases. J lost 2 bases, V lost 8 bases, and 10 bases had no gene match. Germline assignment: CDR1 MDHEN and CDR2 SYDVKM. The CDR3 spans 15 residues. CDR3 residues: CASGGEGLYTDTQYF. For the CDR3, the DNA is TGTGCCAGCGGGGGGGAAGGACTATACACAGATACGCAGTATTTT. The full variable domain, in which reference TRBV28 and TRBJ2-3 provide the parts outside the CDR3, is DVKVTQSSRYLVKRTGEKVFLECVQDMDHENMFWYRQDPGLGLRLIYFSYDVKMKEKGDIPEGYSVSREKKERFSLILESASTNQTSMYLCASGGEGLYTDTQYFGPGTRLTVL.

The genes are TRBV4-3 and TRBJ2-1; 10 bases are shared with TRBD2. The CDR3 loop spans 16 amino acids. The ends lost 0 bases at V and 4 bases at J; junction bases unmatched: 3. The V gene's germline CDR1 is LGHNA and CDR2 YSLEER. This CDR3 is CASSQDGTSEYNEQFF. The CDR3 DNA is TGCGCCAGCAGCCAAGATGGGACTAGCGAGTACAATGAGCAGTTCTTC.

J is TRBJ1-5 and V is TRBV5-5; TRBD1 aligns across 7 bases. There are 14 residues in the CDR3. With V trimmed by 3 bases and J by 7 bases, 7 bases remained unmatched. Germline values: CDR1 SGHKS, CDR2 YYEKEE (reference sequence). Here the CDR3 DNA reads TGTGCCAGCAGCTCGACAGGGCGAGGACAGCCCCAGCATTTT. This codes for CASSSTGRGQPQHF.

V is TRBV6-5 and J is TRBJ2-1; 9 nucleotides match TRBD1. Per the germline V gene, CDR1 is MNHEY and CDR2 is SVGAGI. The CDR3 contains 14 residues. Germline trimming cut 6 bases from V and 5 bases from J; bases unmatched to any gene: 5. CDR3 in amino acids: CASRFRTGDNEQFF. Here the CDR3 DNA reads TGTGCCAGCAGATTCCGGACAGGGGACAATGAGCAGTTCTTC.

V and J are TRBV6-1 and TRBJ2-3; D gene ambiguous. The CDR3 is 15 residues long. CDR1 is MNHNS and CDR2 is SASEGT in the germline V gene. The V gene lost 7 bases and the J gene lost 0 bases, with 14 bases spanning the gap. The CDR3 is CASKPVAGSTDTQYF. CDR3 nucleotides: TGTGCCAGCAAACCCGTGGCAGGCAGCACAGATACGCAGTATTTT.

The CDR3 region has the DNA TGTGCCAGCAGCTCAGACAGCCAGCCCCAGCATTTT. It encodes CASSSDSQPQHF. V is TRBV7-9 and J is TRBJ1-5; a possible D gene is TRBD1 (5 bases). Trimming left V 4 bases short and J 7 bases short, with 8 bases between. The germline CDR1 and CDR2 sequences are SEHNR and FQNEAQ (reference sequence). The CDR3 sequence is 12 residues long. Full variable domain (missing parts from reference TRBV7-9 and TRBJ1-5): DTGVSQNPRHKITKRGQNVTFRCDPISEHNRLYWYRQTLGQGPEFLTYFQNEAQLEKSRLLSDRFSAERPKGSFSTLEIQRTEQGDSAMYLCASSSDSQPQHFGDGTRLSIL.

The chain couples TRBV7-6 to TRBJ2-7, with 7 bases identical to TRBD2. The V gene end was trimmed by 6 bases and the J gene end by 6 bases; junction bases not matched to a gene: 5. The germline V gene has CDR1 SGHVS and CDR2 FNYEAQ. The CDR3 length is 12 residues. The CDR3 coding sequence is TGTGCCAGCAGTTATGGCGGGGGCGAGCAGTACTTC. Protein sequence: CASSYGGGEQYF.

In the case of this clone: The junction departs from germline at one end; a sequencing error may be responsible. The genes are TRBV7-7 and TRBJ2-3; D unclear. The CDR3 loop spans 13 amino acids. The germline V gene has CDR1 SSHAT and CDR2 FNYEAQ (reference sequence). The CDR3 DNA follows: TGTGCTAGCAGCTTATCGTCGTTGGATACGCAGTATTTT. Translation: CASSLSSLDTQYF.

The chain links TRBV7-9 to TRBJ1-2; D might be TRBD1 (6 bases). Germline CDR1 is SEHNR and CDR2 is FQNEAQ (reference sequence). V dropped 4 bases and J dropped 8 bases, with 17 bases sitting between them. The CDR3 spans 14 residues. CDR3 loop: CASSSGWGGIGYTF. The CDR3 DNA reads as TGTGCCAGCAGCTCCGGTTGGGGGGGCATAGGCTACACCTTC.